Here is one T cell receptor (beta chain) with its context. No antigen is known for it. These data originate in a study of CD8 T cells in Susac syndrome. Study results and caveats: The authors acknowledged that the study's TCR sequencing and HLA analysis involved relatively few individuals.

V lost 4 bases and J lost 8, with 14 bases in between. The CDR3 covers 13 residues. cDNA came from about 0.5 to 1 ug RNA primed by random hexamers. TCRdb reanalysed the immunoSEQ multiplex PCR reads using MiXCR and keeps one entry per CDR3 protein. The sample includes 150,000 to 200,000 distinct CDR3 sequences, around 94% seen only once; the top ten take 0.14%. This rearrangement joins TRBV12-3 or TRBV12-4 to TRBJ1-2; D remains ambiguous. The sequencing sample was made of CD4+ T cells from PBMCs. This receptor was obtained from a human donor in good health. The CDR3 nucleotides are TGTGCCAGCAGTTCCCTTGACGGAAGGGGCTACACCTTC. Its translation: CASSSLDGRGYTF.